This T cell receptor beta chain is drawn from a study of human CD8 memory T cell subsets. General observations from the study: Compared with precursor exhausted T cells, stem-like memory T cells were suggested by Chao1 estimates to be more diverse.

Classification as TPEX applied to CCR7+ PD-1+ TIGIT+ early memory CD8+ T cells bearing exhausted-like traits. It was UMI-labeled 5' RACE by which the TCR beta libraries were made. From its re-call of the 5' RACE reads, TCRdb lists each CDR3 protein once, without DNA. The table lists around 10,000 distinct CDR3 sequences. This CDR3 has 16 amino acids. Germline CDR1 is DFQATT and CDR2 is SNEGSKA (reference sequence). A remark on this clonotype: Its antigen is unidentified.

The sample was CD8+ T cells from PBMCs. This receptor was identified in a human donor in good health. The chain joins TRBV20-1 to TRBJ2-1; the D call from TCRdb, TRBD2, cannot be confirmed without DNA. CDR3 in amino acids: CSARDLAGESYNEQFF.